A single sample gave rise to the 28 T cell receptor beta chains below, sequenced in a study of shared clonotypes between healthy human individuals. Measured with immunoSEQ multiplex PCR; TCRdb has only the in-frame clones, and not every one. The repertoire holds under 2,000,000 clones, with approximately 94% as singletons. Terminally differentiated effector memory CD45RA+ cells were left out of the naive CD8 fraction, which was CD45RO-negative and positively selected for CCR7. Material: naive CD8+ T cells sorted from blood. Receptor source: a man between 18 and 29 years old in good health.

The genes are TRBV11-2 and TRBJ2-5; D is unresolved. Germline CDR1 and CDR2: SGHAT and FQNNGV. The CDR3 is made up of 12 amino acids. The germline V and J ends were trimmed by 6 bases and 4 bases, with 9 bases remaining between them. CDR3 residues: CASSPVGETQYF. In nucleotides, the CDR3 is TGTGCCAGCAGTCCAGTTGGAGAGACCCAGTACTTC. Full variable domain (remainder filled in from reference TRBV11-2 and TRBJ2-5): EAGVAQSPRYKIIEKRQSVAFWCNPISGHATLYWYQQILGQGPKLLIQFQNNGVVDDSQLPKDRFSAERLKGVDSTLKIQPAKLEDSAVYLCASSPVGETQYFGPGTRLLVL.

This chain uses TRBV7-9 with TRBJ2-1; 11 bases match TRBD1. This CDR3 region has 17 residues. CDR1 and CDR2 (germline): SEHNR, FQNEAQ (reference sequence). V was pared by 7 bases and J by 5 bases, with 13 bases of the junction left unmatched. The CDR3 sequence: CASTNQGAGQGDNEQFF. In DNA, the CDR3 is TGTGCCAGCACAAACCAAGGAGCGGGACAGGGGGACAATGAGCAGTTCTTC.

The rearrangement joins TRBV7-8 to TRBJ2-1, with D perhaps TRBD2 (6 bases). The CDR3 has 14 amino acids. The ends were cut back, 5 bases at V and 3 bases at J, with 11 bases in the middle. Germline assignment: CDR1 SGHVS and CDR2 FQNEAQ. CDR3 sequence reads: CASSGGIDYNEQFF. CDR3 nucleotide sequence: TGTGCCAGCAGCGGGGGGATTGACTACAATGAGCAGTTCTTC.

A remark on this clone: Additional DNA sequences in this sample encode the identical CDR3. This chain links TRBV4-3 with TRBJ1-1, with 9 nucleotides matching TRBD1. The CDR3 length is 14 residues. CDR1 is LGHNA and CDR2 is YSLEER in the germline V gene. The V segment lost 3 bases and the J segment 2 bases; nucleotides outside the gene matches: 1. CDR3 sequence: CASSQDRGNTEAFF. The CDR3, as DNA: TGCGCCAGCAGCCAGGACAGGGGAAACACTGAAGCTTTCTTT.

Points on this clone: The identical CDR3 is also encoded by other nucleotide sequences in the sample. This chain connects TRBV5-5 to TRBJ1-4; D not certain. From germline, CDR1 is SGHKS and CDR2 YYEKEE (reference sequence). CDR3 size: 13 residues. V lost 0 bases to trimming and J lost 8 bases, with 8 bases between them. CDR3 sequence: CASSLEGDEKLFF. The CDR3 DNA reads as TGTGCCAGCAGCTTGGAGGGTGACGAAAAACTGTTTTTT.

DNA of the CDR3: TGTGCCAGCAGTATCGGGACCACAAATGAGCAGTTCTTC. Its translation: CASSIGTTNEQFF. J is TRBJ2-1 and V is TRBV6-5; D tentatively fits TRBD1 or TRBD2 (5 bases each). Trimming pared 5 bases from V and 7 bases from J, leaving 12 bases between. This CDR3 contains 13 residues. CDR1 is MNHEY and CDR2 is SVGAGI in the germline V gene.

J is TRBJ1-1 and V is TRBV11-3, with a possible D match to TRBD1 (5 bases). CDR1 is SGHNT, CDR2 YENEEA, per germline. V lost 4 bases to trimming and J lost 4 bases, with 19 bases between them. This CDR3 spans 16 amino acids. The CDR3 reads CASSYSRAGGGTEAFF. In DNA form, the CDR3 reads TGTGCCAGCAGCTACAGCCGGGCGGGGGGAGGCACTGAAGCTTTCTTT.

The rearrangement joins TRBV19 to TRBJ2-7; weak D call: TRBD1 (5 bases). Looked up from germline, CDR1 is LNHDA and CDR2 is SQIVND (reference sequence). Trimming took 1 base from V and 3 from J, leaving 13 bases between them. The CDR3 covers 15 residues. The CDR3 DNA reads as TGTGCCAGTAGTATAGTAGACAGAAGTATCTACGAGCAGTACTTC. Amino acids: CASSIVDRSIYEQYF.

The rearrangement links TRBV10-1 to TRBJ2-1; TRBD2 aligns across 11 bases. The J segment lost 7 bases and the V segment lost 1 base, leaving 6 bases of the junction unmatched. The CDR3 spans 16 residues. Germline CDR1 WNHNN, CDR2 SYGVQD (reference sequence). The CDR3 sequence is CASSEWVLAGANEQFF. CDR3 nucleotides: TGCGCCAGCAGTGAGTGGGTACTAGCGGGAGCGAATGAGCAGTTCTTC.

The V call is TRBV6-6, the J call TRBJ2-5, with D hard to call. This CDR3 spans 13 amino acids. The V end lost 2 bases, the J end lost 5 bases, and 9 bases lay between the germline ends. Per the germline V gene, CDR1 is MNHNY and CDR2 is SVGAGI (reference sequence). This CDR3 reads CASSYGGWETQYF. The CDR3 DNA sequence: TGTGCCAGCAGTTACGGCGGCTGGGAGACCCAGTACTTC.

The J gene is TRBJ1-6, the V gene TRBV6-1, with 7 bases that match TRBD1. V trimming: 5 bases; J trimming: 9 bases; junction bases outside the gene matches: 4. The germline CDR1 and CDR2 sequences are MNHNS and SASEGT. The CDR3 has 13 amino acids. The CDR3: CASSTNRGSPLHF. The CDR3 DNA is TGTGCCAGCAGTACCAACAGGGGTTCACCCCTCCACTTT.

The rearrangement uses TRBV4-1 and TRBJ2-3, with unresolved D. The CDR3 loop spans 16 amino acids. Deletions cut 0 bases from V and 0 bases from J, with 10 bases between. CDR1 and CDR2 (germline): MGHRA, YSYEKL. The CDR3: CASSQDGGFSTDTQYF. DNA of the CDR3: TGCGCCAGCAGCCAAGATGGCGGATTTAGCACAGATACGCAGTATTTT.

V and J are TRBV27 and TRBJ2-1; D is unresolved. V was pared by 4 bases and J by 4 bases, with 14 bases between. Germline V gives CDR1 MNHEY, CDR2 SMNVEV (reference sequence). The CDR3 totals 15 residues. The CDR3 nucleotides read TGTGCCAGCAGTTACAGCCCCCAGGTATACAATGAGCAGTTCTTC. Protein sequence: CASSYSPQVYNEQFF.

The CDR3 region has the DNA TGTGCCAGTAGTATCGGTGTTTGGGCAGGGGAAGGCGAGCAGTACTTC. Its protein is CASSIGVWAGEGEQYF. The rearrangement uses TRBV19 and TRBJ2-7, with D perhaps matching TRBD1 (6 bases). The CDR3 length is 16 residues. Trimming removed 3 bases at V and 6 bases at J, with 21 bases between. Germline V CDR1 and CDR2: LNHDA, SQIVND (reference sequence).

Written as DNA, the CDR3 is TGCAGCGTGGGGACAGGGGCCCAAGAGACCCAGTACTTC. This codes for CSVGTGAQETQYF. The chain joins TRBV29-1 to TRBJ2-5, with 10 bases fitting TRBD1. The CDR3 covers 13 residues. CDR1 SQVTM and CDR2 ANQGSEA come from the germline V gene. V lost 6 bases, J lost 1 base, and 2 bases stayed unmatched.

Points on this clone: One end of the junction is discordant with germline, which a read error may explain. Other nucleotide sequences in the sample specify the same CDR3. DNA for the CDR3: TGTGCCACTAGCAGAGAGGGACTAGCGGGCTACGAGCAGTACTTC. Translation gives CATSREGLAGYEQYF. The rearrangement uses TRBV15 and TRBJ2-7; 12 nucleotides align to TRBD2. The CDR3 consists of 15 residues. The germline V gene has CDR1 LNHNV and CDR2 YYDKDF (reference sequence).

In regard to this clone: Within the sample, other DNA sequences also encode this same CDR3. The V gene is TRBV7-9, the J gene TRBJ2-5; D may match TRBD1 or TRBD2 (5 bases each). Looked up from germline, CDR1 is SEHNR and CDR2 is FQNEAQ (reference sequence). V dropped 0 bases and J dropped 1 base, with 6 bases sitting between them. The CDR3 runs to 14 residues. The DNA of the CDR3 is TGTGCCAGCAGCTTAGCTGGGACCCAAGAGACCCAGTACTTC. This gives the protein CASSLAGTQETQYF. Variable domain in full (rest from reference TRBV7-9 and TRBJ2-5): DTGVSQNPRHKITKRGQNVTFRCDPISEHNRLYWYRQTLGQGPEFLTYFQNEAQLEKSRLLSDRFSAERPKGSFSTLEIQRTEQGDSAMYLCASSLAGTQETQYFGPGTRLLVL.

To note about this clone: Other DNA sequences of this sample code for an identical CDR3. The genes are TRBV6-5 and TRBJ2-2; D not resolved. Trimming removed 3 bases at V and 2 bases at J, with 1 base between. Germline CDR1 reads MNHEY; CDR2 reads SVGAGI. This CDR3 contains 12 residues. CDR3 loop: CASSYNTGELFF. The CDR3 coding sequence is TGTGCCAGCAGTTATAACACCGGGGAGCTGTTTTTT.

The rearrangement uses TRBV5-1 and TRBJ2-6; TRBD2 aligns across 9 bases. The J segment lost 4 bases and the V segment lost 2 bases, leaving 10 bases of the junction unmatched. The CDR3 has 18 amino acids. Germline lookup yields CDR1 SGHRS and CDR2 YFSETQ. DNA for the CDR3: TGCGCCAGCAGCTTACCTCCCGGACTAGCGACCGGGGCCAACGTCCTGACTTTC. This sequence encodes CASSLPPGLATGANVLTF. Full variable domain (rest looked up from reference TRBV5-1 and TRBJ2-6): KAGVTQTPRYLIKTRGQQVTLSCSPISGHRSVSWYQQTPGQGLQFLFEYFSETQRNKGNFPGRFSGRQFSNSRSEMNVSTLELGDSALYLCASSLPPGLATGANVLTFGAGSRLTVL.

Only one count was recorded for this clone. This chain uses TRBV13 with TRBJ2-7, with 7 bases lining up with TRBD2. Germline loops: CDR1 PRHDT, CDR2 FYEKMQ (reference sequence). V lost 0 bases and J lost 7; bases outside the gene matches: 9. The CDR3 sequence is 15 residues long. DNA for the CDR3: TGTGCCAGCAGCTTAGGGGCCGGGACTACTCGGGAGCAGTACTTC. This codes for CASSLGAGTTREQYF.

This clone showed up just a few times. This rearrangement joins TRBV5-1 to TRBJ1-3; 9 bases agree with TRBD1. Germline V gene data show CDR1 as SGHRS and CDR2 as YFSETQ. CDR3 length: 16 residues. Trimming took 4 bases from V and 3 from J; bases not matched to a gene: 8. The CDR3 is CASSGRDREFGNTIYF. The CDR3 coding sequence is TGCGCCAGCAGCGGGCGGGACAGGGAATTTGGAAACACCATATATTTT. Combining the CDR3 with reference TRBV5-1 and TRBJ1-3 gives the whole variable domain KAGVTQTPRYLIKTRGQQVTLSCSPISGHRSVSWYQQTPGQGLQFLFEYFSETQRNKGNFPGRFSGRQFSNSRSEMNVSTLELGDSALYLCASSGRDREFGNTIYFGEGSWLTVV.

V and J are TRBV4-1 and TRBJ2-7; the D is unclear. This CDR3 comprises 14 residues. Germline V gives CDR1 MGHRA, CDR2 YSYEKL. Trimming took 2 bases from V and 2 from J, leaving 10 bases between them. The DNA for the CDR3 is TGCGCCAGCAGCCAAACAGCTAACACCTACGAGCAGTACTTC. Its translation is CASSQTANTYEQYF.

This chain links TRBV18 with TRBJ2-7; 8 positions match TRBD1. This CDR3 is 17 amino acids long. Germline V CDR1 and CDR2: KGHSH, LQKENI. The junction had 9 bases not matched to a gene; V was cut back by 2 bases and J by 0 bases. The CDR3 reads CASSPTKGQENSYEQYF. CDR3 nucleotide sequence: TGTGCCAGCTCACCAACAAAGGGACAGGAGAACTCCTACGAGCAGTACTTC.

The gene calls are TRBV7-3 and TRBJ2-1, with 12 bases fitting TRBD2. J lost 7 bases, V lost 5 bases, and 9 bases had no gene match. CDR1 and CDR2 from the germline V gene are SGHTA and FQGTGA. This CDR3 has 16 residues. The CDR3 nucleotides are TGTGCCAGCAGCACCCAAGGGACTAGCGGGTGGAATGAGCAGTTCTTC. Protein: CASSTQGTSGWNEQFF.

This clone was observed a single time. V is TRBV5-6 and J is TRBJ2-3; no clear D. The CDR3 runs 16 residues. Germline V gives CDR1 SGHDT, CDR2 YYEEEE. The germline V and J ends were trimmed by 2 bases and 2 bases, with 15 bases remaining between them. The CDR3 DNA reads TGTGCCAGCAGCTTTCTGTGGACGGATAACACAGATACGCAGTATTTT. Amino acids: CASSFLWTDNTDTQYF.

This clone was observed once. The rearrangement joins TRBV7-6 to TRBJ1-1; TRBD1 is a possible D gene (6 bases). Trimming left V 2 bases short and J 6 bases short, with 10 bases between. CDR3 length: 13 residues. Germline loops: CDR1 SGHVS, CDR2 FNYEAQ. The CDR3 protein is CASSLSTGPEAFF. The CDR3 bases are TGTGCCAGCAGCTTATCGACAGGTCCTGAAGCTTTCTTT.

The chain has TRBV4-3 and TRBJ1-2; D is possibly TRBD1 (5 bases). Trimming pared 1 base from V and 4 bases from J, leaving 7 bases between. CDR1 and CDR2 (germline): LGHNA, YSLEER. This CDR3 has 13 residues. CDR3: CASSQVDSYGYTF. As DNA, the CDR3 is TGCGCCAGCAGCCAAGTTGACAGCTATGGCTACACCTTC.

As for this clone: Other DNA sequences in this specimen translate into the identical CDR3. The chain uses TRBV7-9 and TRBJ2-1; maybe TRBD2 (5 bases). The CDR3 has 13 amino acids. Trimming removed 0 bases from V and 8 bases from J, with 8 bases in between. CDR1 and CDR2 (germline): SEHNR, FQNEAQ (reference sequence). The CDR3 nucleotides read TGTGCCAGCAGCTTAGCTGGAGGAGATGAGCAGTTCTTC. It translates to CASSLAGGDEQFF.